This TCR beta chain was obtained from a study of blood T cell repertoires in COVID-19 (dated by TCRdb to the early 2020s). Notes on the research overall: Samples from collaborators originated in the United States, Italy and Spain and spanned both the acute and convalescent phases of COVID-19. The material from the prospective study consisted of cDNA or gDNA derived from T cells, B-cell-depleted T cells, or PBMCs. Subjects who had been exposed to COVID-19, were actively infected with it, or had recovered from it provided the deeply sampled blood TCRbeta repertoires that made up the dataset. The repertoires were released in a freely available public database meant as a resource for research on the immune response to SARS-CoV-2. The samples were drawn from two sources: the first 160 participants of the ongoing ImmuneRACE study, and 1,200 or so subjects contributed by 6 global collaborators. Sample metadata almost always included a de-identified subject ID, COVID-19 status, age in years and sex. Where available, HLA class I and class II types were taken from metadata supplied by the sample provider and were not determined by assay-based typing.

A remark on this clone: This clone's antigen is unknown. It has no much larger one-base neighbor in the sample; base qualities were not kept.

Each collaborating institution followed its own protocols to collect whole blood in K2EDTA tubes. For TCRbeta analysis, collaborators shipped samples in one of three forms: frozen whole blood, isolated PBMCs, or DNA extracted from either of those sample types. Overall study outcomes, separate from this receptor: How much clinical and demographic metadata was included differed by source and by participant, and the metadata was provided uncurated.

TCRbeta CDR3 regions were amplified from genomic DNA using the immunoSEQ Assay, a bias-controlled multiplex PCR. On the authors' methods: Nucleated cell counts per sample were estimated from amplification of reference gene primers within the assay. Sequence reads were collapsed and filtered to measure the absolute abundance of every unique TCRbeta CDR3 rearrangement. For each sample, productive Simpson clonality was calculated as the square root of Simpson's diversity index across productive rearrangements. The immuneACCESS repertoire file appears here via TCRdb, limited to in-frame rearrangements. These files lack a portion of the clones; in checked studies, under half of the deficit traces to unresolved V genes, and the cause of the others is not known. Clonal size and the V and J genes are those of that table, whereas D and trimming came from the DNA. This sample comprises 70,000 to 85,000 clones, roughly 86% of them detected only once. The top ten constitute over 9.5% of the sample.

CDR1 and CDR2, per the germline V gene, are MDHEN and SYDVKM. There are 13 amino acids in the CDR3, from cysteine to phenylalanine inclusive. Only CDR3 DNA remains: 39 bases, in frame from the first base. V loses 3 bases at its end and J loses 4 bases; junction bases beyond the gene matches: 3. The sequencing sample was made of peripheral blood. The receptor was isolated from a man aged 55 to 70 with acute or convalescent COVID-19. In this chain, TRBV28 is recombined with TRBJ2-7; the central 7 bases match TRBD2. The DNA is as follows: TGTGCCAGCAGTTTGAGCGGGACGTACGAGCAGTACTTC. It is translated as CASSLSGTYEQYF.